These T cell receptor beta chains were read from a single sample in a study of blood T cell repertoires in COVID-19. Profiled with immunoSEQ multiplex PCR; TCRdb holds only in-frame clones, not every one. The sample contains 200,000 to 300,000 clones, around 90% of which appear only once. Sequenced: peripheral blood. Source of these receptors: a human donor in a cohort sampled during active COVID-19. The CDR3 runs from the conserved cysteine through the conserved F or W. A D gene is named only where the DNA matches it firmly. Only part of the rows carry a size: once, few, many, or a class if the clone is expanded.

few	TRBV2	TRBJ1-1	-	CASSEKLPGVGEAFF	TGTGCCAGCAGTGAAAAGCTTCCCGGGGTGGGTGAAGCTTTCTTT
-	TRBV4-3	TRBJ2-7	TRBD2	CASSQGAGGPVEQYF	TGCGCCAGCAGCCAAGGGGCGGGAGGGCCCGTCGAGCAGTACTTC
-	TRBV2	TRBJ2-5	TRBD2	CASKVSAGAGGRKTQYF	TGTGCCAGCAAAGTTTCGGCTGGAGCGGGGGGGCGTAAGACCCAGTACTTC
-	TRBV6-5	TRBJ1-2	-	CASSEGDIYYGYTF	TGTGCCAGCTCAGAAGGGGACATTTACTATGGCTACACCTTC
-	TRBV28	TRBJ1-1	-	CASSITLDIYTEAFF	TGTGCCAGTAGTATCACCCTCGACATCTACACTGAAGCTTTCTTT
-	TRBV6-2/TRBV6-3	TRBJ2-7	TRBD1	CASSSPGQGGYEQYF	TGTGCCAGCAGCTCACCGGGACAGGGAGGCTACGAGCAGTACTTC
-	TRBV7-2	TRBJ1-2	-	CASSPDSNYGYTF	TGTGCCAGCAGCCCGGACAGTAACTATGGCTACACCTTC
-	TRBV5-1	TRBJ2-7	TRBD2	CASTPVGGGSHEQYF	TGCGCCAGCACCCCCGTGGGCGGGGGAAGCCACGAGCAGTACTTC
-	TRBV9	TRBJ2-7	-	CASSKQGEVYEQYF	TGTGCCAGCAGCAAACAGGGTGAGGTCTACGAGCAGTACTTC
-	TRBV6-2/TRBV6-3	TRBJ1-1	TRBD1	CASSSPGQGDAEAFF	TGTGCCAGCAGTTCCCCGGGACAGGGGGACGCTGAAGCTTTCTTT
once	TRBV27	TRBJ2-3	-	CASSLKGGIDTQYF	TGTGCCAGCAGTTTGAAGGGGGGGATAGATACGCAGTATTTT
-	TRBV24-1	TRBJ2-1	-	CATRGTSYNEQFF	TGTGCCACACGGGGGACCTCCTACAATGAGCAGTTCTTC
-	TRBV19	TRBJ1-1	-	CASSYRVVAEAFF	TGTGCCAGTAGTTACAGGGTGGTCGCTGAAGCTTTCTTT
once	TRBV7-3	TRBJ1-1	-	CASSLMPGNAEAFF	TGTGCCAGCAGCTTAATGCCGGGGAACGCTGAAGCTTTCTTT
-	TRBV3-1/TRBV3-2	TRBJ2-5	TRBD2	CASSQGTSGRTETQYF	TGTGCCAGCAGCCAGGGGACTAGCGGGAGAACGGAGACCCAGTACTTC
-	TRBV5-4	TRBJ1-3	TRBD1	CASSLTPRQGRGHTIYF	TGTGCCAGCAGCTTGACCCCCCGACAGGGAAGAGGTCACACCATATATTTT
-	TRBV10-3	TRBJ1-1	-	CAISVRGRATEAFF	TGTGCCATCAGTGTGCGGGGAAGGGCCACTGAAGCTTTCTTT
-	TRBV7-9	TRBJ1-2	TRBD1	CASSLSQGAYGYTF	TGTGCCAGCAGCTTGTCACAGGGGGCCTATGGCTACACCTTC
-	TRBV11-2	TRBJ2-7	-	CASSLEGRAISYEQYF	TGTGCCAGCAGCTTAGAAGGCAGGGCGATCTCCTACGAGCAGTACTTC
-	TRBV4-3	TRBJ2-5	-	CASSLNSGGETQYF	TGCGCCAGCAGCCTAAACTCCGGAGGGGAGACCCAGTACTTC
-	TRBV7-9	TRBJ2-2	TRBD2	CASSAAGGPDTGELFF	TGTGCCAGCAGCGCAGCGGGGGGGCCTGACACCGGGGAGCTGTTTTTT
-	TRBV5-6	TRBJ1-4	-	CASSLMAATNEKLFF	TGTGCCAGCAGCTTGATGGCAGCAACTAATGAAAAACTGTTTTTT
-	TRBV27	TRBJ1-2	-	CASSPSGGEVGYGYTF	TGTGCCAGCAGCCCCTCCGGGGGGGAGGTTGGCTATGGCTACACCTTC
-	TRBV5-1	TRBJ2-1	-	CASSLGSREQFF	TGCGCCAGCAGCTTGGGGAGCCGTGAGCAGTTCTTC
-	TRBV21-1	TRBJ2-7	-	CASSKENRISSYKQYF	TGTGCCAGCAGCAAAGAGAACAGGATTAGCTCCTACAAGCAGTACTTC
-	TRBV6-4	TRBJ2-7	TRBD2	CASSHPPGLAFRYEQYF	TGTGCCAGCAGCCATCCTCCGGGACTAGCGTTTCGTTACGAGCAGTACTTC
-	TRBV19	TRBJ1-6	-	CASSIMAGDNSPLHF	TGTGCCAGTAGTATAATGGCAGGGGACAATTCACCCCTCCACTTT
-	TRBV28	TRBJ2-7	TRBD2	CASGEGQLHYEQYF	TGTGCCAGCGGGGAGGGCCAACTCCACTACGAGCAGTACTTC
-	TRBV2	TRBJ2-7	TRBD2	CASSVQLGRGTSLEQYF	TGTGCCAGCAGTGTTCAGTTGGGGCGGGGGACCTCCCTCGAGCAGTACTTC
-	TRBV18	TRBJ1-4	-	CASSPQGANEKLFF	TGTGCCAGCTCACCACAGGGGGCTAATGAAAAACTGTTTTTT
-	TRBV7-2	TRBJ2-7	TRBD2	CASSLEGGSDEQYF	TGTGCCAGCAGCTTAGAGGGAGGGAGTGACGAGCAGTACTTC
-	TRBV4-2	TRBJ1-2	TRBD1	CASSQAARRQGHDGYTF	TGTGCCAGCAGCCAAGCCGCAAGGAGACAGGGTCATGATGGCTACACCTTC
-	TRBV6-5	TRBJ2-5	-	CASTKPGLETQYF	TGTGCCAGCACCAAACCGGGACTGGAGACCCAGTACTTC
-	TRBV7-9	TRBJ1-1	-	CASGGQRNTEAFF	TGTGCCTCTGGCGGGCAGAGGAACACTGAAGCTTTCTTT
-	TRBV10-3	TRBJ1-1	-	CAISESDRNTEAFF	TGTGCCATCAGTGAGTCTGATAGGAACACTGAAGCTTTCTTT
once	TRBV7-3	TRBJ2-1	-	CASSLGDYYNEQFF	TGTGCCAGCAGCTTAGGAGACTACTACAATGAGCAGTTCTTC
once	TRBV24-1	TRBJ2-1	TRBD1	CATSDSQGANEQFF	TGTGCCACCAGTGATTCACAGGGGGCTAATGAGCAGTTCTTC
-	TRBV12-3/TRBV12-4	TRBJ1-1	-	CASSPRTDTEAFF	TGTGCCAGCAGTCCCCGGACAGACACTGAAGCTTTCTTT
-	TRBV19	TRBJ2-3	TRBD2	CASSKSSGGLDTQYF	TGTGCCAGTAGTAAGTCTAGCGGGGGTTTAGATACGCAGTATTTT
-	TRBV29-1	TRBJ2-1	-	CSVETQRRYNEQFF	TGCAGCGTTGAGACACAACGGAGGTACAATGAGCAGTTCTTC
once	TRBV11-3	TRBJ1-1	-	CASSLDRGPSTLAFF	TGTGCCAGCAGCTTAGATCGCGGGCCTAGCACTCTCGCTTTCTTT